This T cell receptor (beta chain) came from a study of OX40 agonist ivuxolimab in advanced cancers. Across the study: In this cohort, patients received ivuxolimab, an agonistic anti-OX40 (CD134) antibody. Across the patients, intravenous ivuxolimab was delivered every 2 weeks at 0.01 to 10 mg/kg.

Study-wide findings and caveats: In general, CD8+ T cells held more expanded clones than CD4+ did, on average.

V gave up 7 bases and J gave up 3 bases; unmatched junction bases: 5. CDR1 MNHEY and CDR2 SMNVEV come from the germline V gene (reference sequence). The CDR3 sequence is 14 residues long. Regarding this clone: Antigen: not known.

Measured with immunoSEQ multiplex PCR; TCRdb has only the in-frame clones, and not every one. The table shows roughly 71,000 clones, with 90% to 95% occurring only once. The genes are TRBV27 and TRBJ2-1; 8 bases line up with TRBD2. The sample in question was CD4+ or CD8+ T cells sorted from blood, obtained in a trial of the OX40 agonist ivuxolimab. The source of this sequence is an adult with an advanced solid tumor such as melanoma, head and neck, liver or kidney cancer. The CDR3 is CASKISGDYNEQFF. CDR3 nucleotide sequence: TGTGCCAGCAAGATTAGCGGGGACTACAATGAGCAGTTCTTC.